The clone carrying this T cell receptor (beta chain) came up a few times. Its target is unknown. The sample belongs to a study of CD8 T cells in ankylosing spondylitis. Findings of the study overall: Earlier literature documents some of the motif variants in reactive arthritis synovial fluid and blood. Disease-linked clones had a CD8+ phenotype and relatively low frequency in peripheral blood. Ankylosing spondylitis blood seemed to carry a telltale TCR beta motif made of seven or eight highly homologous variants. Disease-linked clones reportedly showed significant enrichment in matched ankylosing spondylitis synovial fluid.

A quantitative 5'-RACE method, one with molecular barcodes, was used to make TCR beta libraries. Using its own MiXCR run on the 5' RACE reads, TCRdb lists one record per CDR3 protein. This sample has some 840,000 distinct CDR3 sequences, with over 9.5% found just once. The receptor comes from a male donor with ankylosing spondylitis. Sequenced: blood, either unsorted or a sorted T cell fraction (not recorded which).

The CDR3 region is CASSSSFGQGLGAFF. DNA of the CDR3: TGTGCCAGCAGTTCCTCGTTCGGACAGGGGTTAGGGGCTTTCTTT. This sequence joins TRBV7-2 and TRBJ1-1, with TRBD1 matching over 9 bases. CDR3 length: 15 amino acids. Germline-derived CDR1 and CDR2 are SGHTA and FQGNSA. J lost 11 bases, V lost 6 bases, and 16 bases had no gene match.